Each of the 14 T cell receptor beta chains below was sequenced from the same sample in a study of Graves' ophthalmopathy and Graves' hyperthyroidism. Amplifying from RNA transcripts, the study obtained TCR beta CDR3 regions. Second-round multiplex PCR came after first-round RT-PCR with HTBI primers. TCRdb used MiXCR to reprocess the multiplex PCR reads, holding one entry per CDR3 protein. There are 150,000 to 200,000 distinct CDR3 sequences in the sample; under 45% occur only once, and approximately 8.9% lies in the top ten. Specimen: peripheral blood. The receptors come from a man aged 25-40 years with Graves' ophthalmopathy.

In this sample, this clonotype turned up a few times. A much larger clone differs by one base, so this may be a read error. The rearrangement uses TRBV28 and TRBJ1-5, with D possibly being TRBD1 (5 bases). Per germline, CDR1 MDHEN and CDR2 SYDVKM. The V end was cut by 6 bases, the J end by 9 bases, with 18 bases between. The CDR3 has 14 amino acids. The CDR3 reads CASSPTGYSRPQHF. CDR3 DNA: TGTGCCAGCAGCCCAACAGGCTACTCTCGGCCCCAGCATTTT.

This clonotype occurred a few times. The rearrangement uses TRBV15 and TRBJ2-7, with D tentatively TRBD1 (5 bases). The CDR3 length is 16 residues. The V gene lost 4 bases and the J gene lost 6 bases, with 22 bases spanning the gap. Germline V lookup: CDR1 LNHNV, CDR2 YYDKDF (reference sequence). The CDR3, as DNA: TGTGCCACCAGCACCTTACAGGATTTGAGCGTCTCCGAGCAGTACTTC. Its protein is CATSTLQDLSVSEQYF.

This chain links TRBV29-1 with TRBJ2-7; D unclear. The V and J ends lost 8 bases and 3 bases respectively, with 14 bases between them. CDR1 is SQVTM and CDR2 is ANQGSEA in the germline V gene. The CDR3 consists of 12 residues. The CDR3 DNA reads as TGCAGCCCGGACGGTCCATGCTACGAGCAGTACTTC. It encodes CSPDGPCYEQYF.

This clonotype appeared many times. The chain is built from TRBV20-1 and TRBJ1-2; D possibly corresponds to TRBD1 (5 bases). Trimming stripped 1 base from V and 13 bases from J, with 19 bases between. This CDR3 has 13 residues. CDR1 and CDR2 from the germline V gene are DFQATT and SNEGSKA (reference sequence). CDR3 DNA sequence: TGCAGTGCTAGAGTGCCCGGTTGCAGGGCGGGCACCTTC. Protein: CSARVPGCRAGTF.

The rearrangement joins TRBV15 to TRBJ2-7; D is perhaps TRBD1 (6 bases). Germline assignment: CDR1 LNHNV and CDR2 YYDKDF (reference sequence). Between the trimmed V and J ends, which lost 1 base and 5 bases, there was a span of 12 bases. The CDR3 runs 14 residues. The CDR3 here is CATSRGRGRNEQYF. For the CDR3, the DNA is TGTGCCACCAGCAGAGGCAGGGGCAGAAACGAGCAGTACTTC.

At least ten counts were recorded for this clonotype. This chain uses TRBV28 with TRBJ2-5; 10 bases align to TRBD2. Trimming removed 3 bases from V and 4 bases from J; junction bases left unmatched: 8. The CDR3 is 16 amino acids. Germline CDR1 is MDHEN and CDR2 is SYDVKM. The CDR3 loop reads CASSLRASGSRETQYF. The CDR3 bases are TGTGCCAGCAGTTTGAGGGCTAGCGGGAGTCGAGAGACCCAGTACTTC.

This clonotype was recorded many times. The V and J genes are TRBV20-1 and TRBJ2-7; 8 bases match TRBD2. CDR1 is DFQATT and CDR2 is SNEGSKA in the germline V gene (reference sequence). This CDR3 has 16 residues. V shed 2 bases and J 3 bases; nucleotides not matched to a gene: 12. DNA of the CDR3: TGCAGTGCTAGATTACTAGCGGCCCTCGGGGGCTACGAGCAGTACTTC. Its protein product is CSARLLAALGGYEQYF.

This clonotype was counted at least ten times. The V call is TRBV10-3, the J call TRBJ2-2, with D perhaps matching TRBD1 (5 bases). Trimming took off 6 bases at V and 5 bases at J, with 16 bases between the two ends. Germline V gene sequence: CDR1 ENHRY, CDR2 SYGVKD. The CDR3 contains 15 residues. CDR3: CAISADNAKTGELFF. The CDR3 DNA is TGTGCCATCAGCGCGGACAACGCCAAAACCGGGGAGCTGTTTTTT.

This clonotype was detected many times. J is TRBJ2-5 and V is TRBV6-5; tentative D call: TRBD2 (6 bases). Germline assignment: CDR1 MNHEY and CDR2 SVGAGI. This CDR3 has 14 amino acids. Trimming took off 7 bases at V and 9 bases at J, with 21 bases between the two ends. The chain's CDR3 is CASIGTLLRGAQYF. CDR3 coding DNA: TGTGCCAGCATCGGGACTCTGTTACGAGGGGCCCAGTACTTC.

In its sample, this clonotype was seen many times. V usage is TRBV19 and J usage is TRBJ1-1, with 7 bases fitting TRBD1. The V gene end was trimmed by 6 bases and the J gene end by 0 bases; junction bases not matched to a gene: 7. The CDR3 length is 15 residues. Germline V gene sequence: CDR1 LNHDA, CDR2 SQIVND (reference sequence). The CDR3 reads CASRLQGRMNTEAFF. The CDR3 coding sequence is TGTGCCAGTAGACTACAGGGGAGGATGAACACTGAAGCTTTCTTT.

The chain employs TRBV30 and TRBJ1-2; 7 bases are a match to TRBD1. The junction had 5 bases not matched to a gene; V was cut back by 0 bases and J by 7 bases. CDR3 length: 13 residues. Germline CDR1 and CDR2: GTSNPN and SVGIG (reference sequence). The CDR3 region has the DNA TGTGCCTGGAGTGTCGACAGGGATGGTGGCTACACCTTC. Translation gives CAWSVDRDGGYTF.

The V and J genes are TRBV6-2 or TRBV6-3 and TRBJ1-3; D remains ambiguous. V was pared by 1 base and J by 0 bases, with 7 bases between. The CDR3 has 15 residues. Germline-derived CDR1 and CDR2 are MNHEY and SVGEGT. For the CDR3, the DNA is TGTGCCAGCAGTTACTACCGCCGCTCTGGAAACACCATATATTTT. The encoded protein is CASSYYRRSGNTIYF.

This clonotype was observed at least ten times. This chain connects TRBV24-1 to TRBJ2-2; D tentatively reads TRBD1 or TRBD2 (6 bases each). The CDR3 has 14 residues. Trimming took off 9 bases at V and 7 bases at J, with 17 bases between the two ends. Per the germline V gene, CDR1 is KGHDR and CDR2 is SFDVKD. The CDR3 spells CATGPGALLGELFF. CDR3 sequence (DNA): TGTGCCACCGGGCCGGGGGCGCTTCTCGGGGAGCTGTTTTTT.

The chain combines TRBV6-1 with TRBJ1-1, with D possibly matching TRBD1 (6 bases). The CDR3 is 15 amino acids. The germline V gene encodes CDR1 MNHNS and CDR2 SASEGT. Trimming took off 6 bases at V and 1 base at J, with 15 bases between the two ends. CDR3 protein: CASSQTTTGNTEAFF. CDR3 nucleotides: TGTGCCAGCAGCCAAACCACGACAGGGAACACTGAAGCTTTCTTT.